One sample yielded the 17 T cell receptor beta chains listed below, sequenced in a study of CD8+CD57+ T cells in acquired aplastic anemia. Template material for TCR beta VDJ and CDR3 profiling consisted of genomic DNA. One entry per CDR3 protein, called by TCRdb with MiXCR from the reads. The table has about 48,000 distinct CDR3 sequences, around 73% seen once. Sequencing was performed on sorted CD4+, CD8+, or CD8+CD57+ T cells (not recorded which) from PBMCs. These receptors were taken from a human donor in good health, serving as a control.

The V call is TRBV25-1, the J call TRBJ2-1; weak D call: TRBD2 (5 bases). Trimming shortened V by 4 bases and J by 0 bases, and 13 bases separated the two germline ends. This CDR3 has 16 amino acids. CDR1 MGHDK and CDR2 SYGVNS come from the germline V gene. DNA for the CDR3: TGTGCCAGCAGTGGAAGTAGCGCCCCCTCCTACAATGAGCAGTTCTTC. Translated: CASSGSSAPSYNEQFF.

The chain has TRBV6-4 and TRBJ1-6; D might be TRBD1 (6 bases). The CDR3 runs 15 residues. Trimming left V 6 bases short and J 2 bases short, with 11 bases between. Germline V gene lookup returns CDR1 MRHNA and CDR2 SNTAGT. CDR3 sequence (DNA): TGTGCCAGCAGCCAACGGACAGCCTATAATTCACCCCTCCACTTT. Translation gives CASSQRTAYNSPLHF.

This chain joins TRBV19 and TRBJ1-1; D ambiguous. Germline CDR1 reads LNHDA; CDR2 reads SQIVND (reference sequence). V lost 4 bases and J lost 9, with 18 bases in between. This CDR3 has 14 amino acids. The CDR3 here is CASSTGSRMVQAFF. Here the CDR3 DNA reads TGTGCCAGTAGTACAGGTAGTAGGATGGTCCAAGCTTTCTTT.

The chain joins TRBV7-9 to TRBJ2-7, with TRBD1 matching 8 bases. Trimming removed 6 bases from V and 3 bases from J; junction bases left unmatched: 4. CDR3 length: 13 residues. Germline loops: CDR1 SEHNR, CDR2 FQNEAQ (reference sequence). The CDR3 here is CASRTDRDYEQYF. CDR3 nucleotides: TGTGCCAGCAGGACGGACAGGGACTACGAGCAGTACTTC.

The chain combines TRBV2 with TRBJ2-3; 11 nucleotides line up with TRBD1. CDR1 is SNHLY, CDR2 FYNNEI, per germline. V dropped 7 bases and J dropped 4; count of bases not matched to a gene: 4. The CDR3 contains 14 residues. The DNA for the CDR3 is TGTGCCAGCACCGGACAGGGGGCGTCAGATACGCAGTATTTT. This gives the protein CASTGQGASDTQYF.

This chain joins TRBV7-2 and TRBJ1-1; D gene ambiguous. The CDR3 totals 12 residues. Trimming shortened V by 5 bases and J by 7 bases, and 11 bases separated the two germline ends. Germline CDR1 SGHTA, CDR2 FQGNSA. The CDR3 sequence: CASSHNPGEAFF. CDR3 bases: TGTGCCAGCAGCCACAACCCGGGTGAAGCTTTCTTT.

This clonotype was detected many times. V gene TRBV27 combines with J gene TRBJ2-1; 7 nucleotides match TRBD1. CDR1 is MNHEY, CDR2 SMNVEV, per germline (reference sequence). This CDR3 region has 15 residues. With V trimmed by 4 bases and J by 0 bases, 3 bases remained unmatched. Written as DNA, the CDR3 is TGTGCCAGCAGTTCGGGGACAGCCTCCTACAATGAGCAGTTCTTC. Translating it yields CASSSGTASYNEQFF.

The J gene is TRBJ2-7, the V gene TRBV5-6; 8 bases match TRBD1. From germline, CDR1 is SGHDT and CDR2 YYEEEE. The CDR3 is 15 residues long. Germline trimming cut 3 bases from V and 4 bases from J; bases unmatched to any gene: 9. The chain's CDR3 is CASSSERTGRYEQYF. In nucleotides, the CDR3 is TGTGCCAGCAGCTCGGAGCGGACAGGGAGGTACGAGCAGTACTTC.

The V and J genes are TRBV7-9 and TRBJ2-5, with 9 positions matching TRBD1. CDR3 length: 16 residues. Germline assignment: CDR1 SEHNR and CDR2 FQNEAQ (reference sequence). Trimming removed 5 bases from V and 5 bases from J; junction bases left unmatched: 12. This CDR3 reads CASSLGTGSRGETQYF. As DNA, the CDR3 is TGTGCCAGCAGCCTAGGGACAGGGAGCCGAGGGGAGACCCAGTACTTC.

The CDR3 is CASSDAGPFLNSPLHF. In nucleotides, the CDR3 is TGTGCCAGCAGTGACGCAGGCCCGTTCTTGAATTCACCCCTCCACTTT. The chain couples TRBV2 to TRBJ1-6, with unresolved D. V dropped 3 bases and J dropped 7 bases, with 16 bases sitting between them. From germline, CDR1 is SNHLY and CDR2 FYNNEI. There are 16 residues in the CDR3.

There are many counts of this clonotype. The chain combines TRBV27 with TRBJ1-1; D is undetermined. The CDR3 length is 15 residues. The germline V gene has CDR1 MNHEY and CDR2 SMNVEV (reference sequence). The ends were cut back, 8 bases at V and 5 bases at J, with 21 bases in the middle. The CDR3 loop reads CASAKTGLGETEAFF. CDR3 DNA sequence: TGTGCCAGCGCCAAAACCGGACTTGGTGAGACTGAAGCTTTCTTT.

This sequence joins TRBV2 and TRBJ1-1; possibly TRBD1 for D (6 bases). Germline V lookup: CDR1 SNHLY, CDR2 FYNNEI. With 9 bases removed from V and 1 base from J, the gap between germline ends came to 12 bases. CDR3 size: 13 residues. The CDR3 sequence is CASNLQGNTEAFF. The CDR3 DNA sequence: TGTGCCAGTAACCTACAGGGGAACACTGAAGCTTTCTTT.

V gene TRBV7-2 combines with J gene TRBJ1-2; TRBD1 is a possible D gene (6 bases). CDR3 length: 12 residues. The germline CDR1 and CDR2 sequences are SGHTA and FQGNSA. V was cut by 6 bases and J by 7 bases, with 12 bases left in between. For the CDR3, the DNA is TGTGCCAGCAGTAAACAGGGTTCTGGCTACACCTTC. Translated, it gives CASSKQGSGYTF.

V is TRBV20-1 and J is TRBJ1-2, with D possibly being TRBD1 (6 bases). V was shortened by 1 base and J by 7 bases, with 19 bases between the two germline ends. The CDR3 contains 15 residues. Germline V gene sequence: CDR1 DFQATT, CDR2 SNEGSKA (reference sequence). CDR3 amino acids: CSARAPQGPNGGYTF. CDR3 in DNA: TGCAGTGCTAGAGCCCCACAGGGCCCAAACGGTGGCTACACCTTC.

The chain combines TRBV10-1 with TRBJ2-1; D may be TRBD2 (5 bases). Trimming shortened V by 2 bases and J by 8 bases, and 13 bases separated the two germline ends. In germline, CDR1 is WNHNN, CDR2 SYGVQD (reference sequence). The CDR3 extends over 14 amino acids. CDR3 amino acids: CASSETLATDEQFF. CDR3 nucleotide sequence: TGCGCCAGCAGTGAGACCCTAGCTACCGATGAGCAGTTCTTC.

V usage is TRBV11-1 and J usage is TRBJ1-4, with D maybe TRBD1 (5 bases). V dropped 0 bases and J dropped 8 bases, with 19 bases sitting between them. From germline, CDR1 is SGHAT and CDR2 FQDESV (reference sequence). The CDR3 covers 17 residues. The CDR3 reads CASSLAGPGRLVEKLFF. In DNA, the CDR3 is TGTGCCAGCAGCTTAGCGGGGCCAGGGCGACTGGTGGAAAAACTGTTTTTT.

The V gene is TRBV6-1, the J gene TRBJ1-5, with D unclear. Germline CDR1 is MNHNS and CDR2 is SASEGT. CDR3 length equals 13 residues. V lost 2 bases and J lost 7, with 9 bases in between. The CDR3: CASSERVSQPQHF. For the CDR3, the DNA is TGTGCCAGCAGTGAACGGGTCAGCCAGCCCCAGCATTTT.